Following are 15 T cell receptor beta chains from one sample sequenced in a study of neurological immune-mediated disorders. TCRdb re-called the 5' RACE reads with MiXCR, one entry per CDR3 protein. Of approximately 70,000 distinct CDR3 sequences listed, 4.5% to 6% are singletons. Sequenced: PBMCs. The receptor source for this set is a woman aged 70 to 79 with multiple sclerosis.

The rearrangement uses TRBV14 and TRBJ2-3; 8 bases fit TRBD1. CDR1 is SGHDN and CDR2 is FVKESK in the germline V gene. CDR3 length: 13 amino acids. Trimming took 0 bases from V and 11 from J; bases not matched to a gene: 4. The CDR3 protein is CASSQDLGTGQYF. The CDR3 DNA reads TGTGCCAGCAGCCAAGATCTCGGGACAGGGCAGTATTTT.

This clonotype was recorded many times. CDR3 loop: CASSLKNYGYTF. The CDR3, as DNA: TGTGCCAGCAGTTTAAAAAACTATGGCTACACCTTC. This chain links TRBV12-3 or TRBV12-4 with TRBJ1-2, with D uncertain. The CDR3 has 12 residues. V was trimmed by 2 bases and J by 2 bases, leaving 3 bases between them.

V is TRBV14 and J is TRBJ1-1, with unresolved D. V lost 6 bases and J lost 5, with 7 bases in between. This CDR3 is built from 11 residues. Germline values: CDR1 SGHDN, CDR2 FVKESK. The CDR3: CASRVGTEAFF. CDR3 sequence (DNA): TGTGCCAGCAGGGTCGGTACTGAAGCTTTCTTT.

J is TRBJ2-1 and V is TRBV13; the D is unclear. CDR1 PRHDT and CDR2 FYEKMQ come from the germline V gene (reference sequence). The CDR3 has 12 residues. Trimming took off 2 bases at V and 9 bases at J, with 8 bases between the two ends. The CDR3 DNA reads TGTGCCAGCAGCTTATTCGGATTTGAGCAGTTCTTC. Translated: CASSLFGFEQFF.

This clonotype has a count of ten or more. The chain employs TRBV20-1 and TRBJ1-2; perhaps TRBD1 as D (6 bases). Trimming removed 3 bases from V and 2 bases from J, with 13 bases in between. Germline CDR1 DFQATT, CDR2 SNEGSKA (reference sequence). The CDR3 contains 14 residues. The CDR3, as DNA: TGCAGTGCTAGGATGGACAGTGGCAACTATGGCTACACCTTC. Translation gives CSARMDSGNYGYTF.

In its sample, this clonotype was seen many times. This chain links TRBV12-5 with TRBJ1-1; D unresolved. Trimming took off 0 bases at V and 1 base at J, with 6 bases between the two ends. The CDR3 totals 14 residues. The germline CDR1 and CDR2 sequences are LGHNT and FRNRAP. The DNA of the CDR3 is TGTGCTAGTGGTTTGGTACCGGGGAACACTGAAGCTTTCTTT. It specifies CASGLVPGNTEAFF.

To note about this clonotype: Mismatch with germline at one junction end may stem from a read error. J is TRBJ1-5 and V is TRBV12-3 or TRBV12-4; 7 bases fit TRBD1. The CDR3 contains 14 residues. The CDR3 spells CASRTGTANKTQNF. Here the CDR3 DNA reads TGTGCCAGCAGAACCGGGACAGCAAATAAGACCCAGAATTTT.

This clonotype was seen ten or more times. The rearrangement links TRBV5-1 to TRBJ2-3; TRBD2 aligns across 9 bases. The V segment lost 4 bases and the J segment 4 bases; nucleotides outside the gene matches: 7. This CDR3 region has 15 residues. Germline CDR1 is SGHRS and CDR2 is YFSETQ. Here the CDR3 DNA reads TGCGCCAGCAGCCTCCTAGCGGGAAAGGCAGATACGCAGTATTTT. This encodes CASSLLAGKADTQYF.

The chain couples TRBV6-2 or TRBV6-3 to TRBJ2-1; the match to TRBD2 covers 11 bases. The CDR3 has 15 amino acids. In germline, CDR1 is MNHEY, CDR2 SVGEGT. J lost 6 bases, V lost 5 bases, and 6 bases had no gene match. The CDR3 nucleotides are TGTGCCAGCAGTCCTAGCGGGAGGACTCCCAATGAGCAGTTCTTC. It yields the protein CASSPSGRTPNEQFF.

The V and J genes are TRBV30 and TRBJ2-7, with D perhaps TRBD2 (6 bases). CDR3 size: 16 residues. Per germline, CDR1 GTSNPN and CDR2 SVGIG (reference sequence). V was clipped by 2 bases and J by 0 bases, with 17 bases between them. CDR3 in amino acids: CAWSSDHGGISYEQYF. CDR3 bases: TGTGCCTGGAGTTCTGACCACGGAGGGATCTCCTACGAGCAGTACTTC.

In its sample, this clonotype was seen many times. The J gene is TRBJ2-2, the V gene TRBV5-5; D possibly corresponds to TRBD2 (5 bases). The CDR3 runs 15 residues. Trimming stripped 4 bases from V and 5 bases from J, with 15 bases between. Germline-derived CDR1 and CDR2 are SGHKS and YYEKEE (reference sequence). The CDR3 DNA reads as TGTGCCAGCAGCCGGTGGGGTTCGGGAACCGGGGAGCTGTTTTTT. Translating it yields CASSRWGSGTGELFF.

The sample holds many counts of this clonotype. The chain employs TRBV20-1 and TRBJ2-7, with 13 bases that match TRBD2. This CDR3 is 14 amino acids long. Germline values: CDR1 DFQATT, CDR2 SNEGSKA (reference sequence). With V trimmed by 5 bases and J by 5 bases, 6 bases remained unmatched. The CDR3 coding sequence is TGCAGTGCTGGAAGGACTAGCGGGAGAAACGAGCAGTACTTC. Translation gives CSAGRTSGRNEQYF.

This clonotype was picked up many times. CDR3 in DNA: TGTGCCAGCAGAAAGCCCGCGGGGGACAGGGGGAGCAATGAGCAGTTCTTC. Its translation: CASRKPAGDRGSNEQFF. The gene calls are TRBV12-3 or TRBV12-4 and TRBJ2-1, with 11 positions matching TRBD1. The CDR3 spans 17 residues. Trimming removed 6 bases from V and 6 bases from J; junction bases left unmatched: 13.

The CDR3 DNA follows: TGTGCCAGCAGGCGGGGCGGGTCTACCTACGAGCAGTACTTC. This translates into CASRRGGSTYEQYF. The rearrangement joins TRBV12-3 or TRBV12-4 to TRBJ2-7; weak D call: TRBD2 (6 bases). V was trimmed by 6 bases and J by 2 bases, leaving 14 bases between them. This CDR3 is built from 14 residues.

This clonotype was observed many times. The J gene is TRBJ1-5, the V gene TRBV10-3; no reliable D call. From germline, CDR1 is ENHRY and CDR2 SYGVKD. CDR3 length: 14 amino acids. The V end was cut by 3 bases, the J end by 1 base, with 7 bases between. CDR3 amino acids: CAISEGPSNQPQHF. Written as DNA, the CDR3 is TGTGCCATCAGTGAAGGACCGAGCAATCAGCCCCAGCATTTT.